These 27 T cell receptor beta chains originate from one sample sequenced in a study of lymphopenia after photon versus proton radiotherapy. Here immunoSEQ multiplex PCR was the method, and the copy in TCRdb shows in-frame clones only, minus some. The sample lists 68,000 or so clones, about nine tenths occurring once. The sample was peripheral blood, taken from a patient treated with photon-based radiotherapy. These receptors all come from a woman in her seventies with pancreatic cancer.

This clone was detected a few times. The chain employs TRBV11-2 and TRBJ2-3; 7 bases map to TRBD2. The CDR3 has 17 residues. Per the germline V gene, CDR1 is SGHAT and CDR2 is FQNNGV. Trimming took 2 bases from V and 3 from J; bases not matched to a gene: 11. Written as DNA, the CDR3 is TGTGCCAGCAGCTTATACGTCGGGGGGTTGTGGACAGATACGCAGTATTTT. Translated: CASSLYVGGLWTDTQYF.

The chain combines TRBV10-3 with TRBJ2-3, with 8 nucleotides matching TRBD2. Germline CDR1 is ENHRY and CDR2 is SYGVKD. The CDR3 has 16 amino acids. V lost 0 bases and J lost 1; bases outside the gene matches: 3. The CDR3 DNA reads as TGTGCCATCAGTGAGTCGGCGGGGGGCGGCACAGATACGCAGTATTTT. This gives the protein CAISESAGGGTDTQYF.

The J gene is TRBJ2-7, the V gene TRBV2; 7 bases are a match to TRBD1. Germline V gene data show CDR1 as SNHLY and CDR2 as FYNNEI. V dropped 5 bases and J dropped 6; count of bases not matched to a gene: 10. The CDR3 runs 14 residues. This chain's CDR3 is CASSLQGGASEQYF. The CDR3 nucleotides read TGTGCCAGCAGTTTGCAAGGGGGCGCGAGCGAGCAGTACTTC.

The V call is TRBV4-1, the J call TRBJ2-7; D unresolved. The germline CDR1 and CDR2 sequences are MGHRA and YSYEKL. Trimming took 2 bases from V and 4 from J, leaving 9 bases between them. The CDR3 spans 13 residues. Here the CDR3 DNA reads TGCGCCAGCAGCCAACCCCCAAGGTACGAGCAGTACTTC. Its translation is CASSQPPRYEQYF.

The chain employs TRBV7-2 and TRBJ2-3; the D gene is possibly TRBD1 (5 bases). The CDR3 contains 15 residues. Trimming took off 1 base at V and 4 bases at J, with 12 bases between the two ends. Germline CDR1 and CDR2: SGHTA and FQGNSA. For the CDR3, the DNA is TGTGCCAGCAGCTTAGTGGGGCTGGGCTCAGATACGCAGTATTTT. This sequence encodes CASSLVGLGSDTQYF.

This clone has a handful of counts. The chain combines TRBV5-1 with TRBJ2-2; a possible D gene is TRBD2 (6 bases). The ends were cut back, 4 bases at V and 13 bases at J, with 17 bases in the middle. This CDR3 has 13 amino acids. Germline V CDR1 and CDR2: SGHRS, YFSETQ. CDR3 sequence reads: CASSIGGGLGLFF. CDR3 in DNA: TGCGCCAGCAGCATTGGGGGAGGCCTTGGGCTGTTTTTT.

The chain recombines TRBV29-1 with TRBJ2-1; the D call may be TRBD1 or TRBD2 (5 bases each). The CDR3 consists of 12 residues. Trimming took 2 bases from V and 11 from J, leaving 13 bases between them. Germline CDR1 is SQVTM and CDR2 is ANQGSEA. CDR3 sequence (DNA): TGCAGCGTTGAACCCGGGACGCCTCAGCAGTTCTTC. Protein: CSVEPGTPQQFF.

The chain employs TRBV4-3 and TRBJ1-4, with D maybe TRBD1 (5 bases). Trimming cost V 0 bases and J 8 bases, with 19 bases left between them. CDR3 length: 17 residues. The germline gives CDR1 LGHNA, CDR2 YSLEER. Written as DNA, the CDR3 is TGCGCCAGCAGCCAAGATTGGGGGACGGGGAAGGGCGAAAAACTGTTTTTT. This sequence encodes CASSQDWGTGKGEKLFF.

The gene calls are TRBV7-2 and TRBJ2-3; 10 nucleotides line up with TRBD2. CDR3 size: 17 residues. V gave up 1 base and J gave up 0 bases; unmatched junction bases: 4. CDR1 and CDR2 (germline): SGHTA, FQGNSA. CDR3 in amino acids: CASSLGASGRSTDTQYF. The CDR3 coding sequence is TGTGCCAGCAGCTTAGGGGCTAGCGGGAGAAGCACAGATACGCAGTATTTT.

This clone was counted only a few times. The chain joins TRBV14 to TRBJ1-2, with D perhaps TRBD1 (6 bases). CDR3 length equals 15 residues. V was clipped by 4 bases and J by 5 bases, with 17 bases between them. Per the germline V gene, CDR1 is SGHDN and CDR2 is FVKESK. The CDR3 loop is CASSRIDRWGYGYTF. CDR3 DNA: TGTGCCAGCAGCCGGATCGACAGGTGGGGTTATGGCTACACCTTC.

This chain connects TRBV6-5 to TRBJ1-3; 12 nucleotides agree with TRBD1. V dropped 0 bases and J dropped 4; count of bases not matched to a gene: 1. The CDR3 covers 16 residues. Germline lookup yields CDR1 MNHEY and CDR2 SVGAGI. CDR3 DNA sequence: TGTGCCAGCAGTTACTCCGGGACAGGGGGCGGAAACACCATATATTTT. This codes for CASSYSGTGGGNTIYF.

The chain recombines TRBV6-1 with TRBJ2-7; D gene unclear. V shed 3 bases and J shed 7 bases, with 7 bases lying between them. Germline CDR1 reads MNHNS; CDR2 reads SASEGT. CDR3 length: 11 residues. The CDR3 spells CASSDGPEQYF. The CDR3 DNA sequence: TGTGCCAGCAGTGACGGGCCAGAGCAGTACTTC.

The chain is built from TRBV6-5 and TRBJ1-2, with TRBD1 matching over 8 bases. The CDR3 spans 14 residues. Germline V CDR1 and CDR2: MNHEY, SVGAGI. J was trimmed by 4 bases and V by 4 bases; bases with no gene match: 5. The CDR3 DNA sequence: TGTGCCAGCAGTTGGGGACAGGCCCCCTATGGCTACACCTTC. It encodes CASSWGQAPYGYTF.

This rearrangement joins TRBV7-2 to TRBJ1-3; maybe TRBD1 (6 bases). The germline V gene encodes CDR1 SGHTA and CDR2 FQGNSA. The CDR3 loop spans 14 amino acids. V lost 5 bases and J lost 2, with 10 bases in between. The CDR3 protein is CASSQGRTGNTIYF. CDR3 nucleotide sequence: TGTGCCAGCAGCCAGGGGAGGACTGGAAACACCATATATTTT.

The chain combines TRBV11-1 with TRBJ2-7; 10 bases map to TRBD2. Looked up from germline, CDR1 is SGHAT and CDR2 is FQDESV (reference sequence). The CDR3 sequence is 15 residues long. With 4 bases clipped from V and 2 bases from J, the junction kept 5 bases outside the gene matches. CDR3 in DNA: TGTGCCAGCAGCTCCGGGACTAGCGTAACCTACGAGCAGTACTTC. Its protein product is CASSSGTSVTYEQYF.

The rearrangement joins TRBV30 to TRBJ1-2; 9 nucleotides line up with TRBD1. Losses at the gene ends were 7 bases for V and 3 bases for J; bases not matched to a gene: 15. CDR3 length equals 16 residues. The germline V gene has CDR1 GTSNPN and CDR2 SVGIG (reference sequence). This CDR3 reads CAFYRDRATRHYGYTF. The CDR3 coding sequence is TGTGCCTTCTACCGGGACAGGGCAACCCGACACTATGGCTACACCTTC.

This clone is a singleton in its sample. V gene TRBV5-1 combines with J gene TRBJ2-1; TRBD2 might be the D (6 bases). The CDR3 has 14 amino acids. Germline assignment: CDR1 SGHRS and CDR2 YFSETQ. V lost 7 bases to trimming and J lost 6 bases, with 17 bases between them. The CDR3 loop is CASYESGLINEQFF. CDR3 nucleotide sequence: TGCGCCAGCTATGAGTCGGGACTGATCAATGAGCAGTTCTTC.

This clone occurred once. The chain links TRBV27 to TRBJ1-2; TRBD1 agrees at 8 bases. Germline V gene lookup returns CDR1 MNHEY and CDR2 SMNVEV (reference sequence). The ends lost 4 bases at V and 8 bases at J; junction bases unmatched: 15. The CDR3 has 16 residues. The CDR3 sequence: CASSSGTGPQLRGYTF. CDR3 bases: TGTGCCAGCAGTTCCGGGACAGGACCTCAGCTTCGCGGCTACACCTTC.

This clone has only one observation. The CDR3 reads CASSGIFTDNEQFF. DNA for the CDR3: TGCGCCAGCAGCGGGATTTTCACGGACAATGAGCAGTTCTTC. The chain uses TRBV5-1 and TRBJ2-1; D unresolved. The V end was cut by 4 bases, the J end by 5 bases, with 13 bases between. Germline CDR1 reads SGHRS; CDR2 reads YFSETQ. This CDR3 is 14 amino acids long.

The genes are TRBV11-3 and TRBJ2-3; either TRBD1 or TRBD2 may supply D (5 bases each). Trimming removed 5 bases from V and 6 bases from J, with 12 bases in between. Germline-derived CDR1 and CDR2 are SGHNT and YENEEA. The CDR3 consists of 13 residues. The CDR3 bases are TGTGCCAGCAGCCGTATGAGGGGTGATACGCAGTATTTT. Residues: CASSRMRGDTQYF.

This chain uses TRBV29-1 with TRBJ2-7; TRBD1 agrees at 8 bases. The germline V gene encodes CDR1 SQVTM and CDR2 ANQGSEA. The CDR3 sequence is 14 residues long. V shed 3 bases and J 3 bases; nucleotides not matched to a gene: 7. The CDR3 coding sequence is TGCAGCGTTGAGGGTCAGGGGGCGGACTACGAGCAGTACTTC. Protein: CSVEGQGADYEQYF.

The chain recombines TRBV19 with TRBJ2-7; D is undetermined. Deletions cut 5 bases from V and 0 bases from J, with 8 bases between. CDR1 LNHDA and CDR2 SQIVND come from the germline V gene (reference sequence). There are 13 residues in the CDR3. The CDR3 sequence: CASSGRTSYEQYF. CDR3 nucleotide sequence: TGTGCCAGTAGTGGCAGAACCTCCTACGAGCAGTACTTC.

The chain recombines TRBV5-4 with TRBJ2-3, with 10 bases matching TRBD2. J gave up 10 bases and V 2 bases, and 4 bases lay outside the gene matches. Germline V gene lookup returns CDR1 SGHNT and CDR2 YYREEE (reference sequence). This CDR3 has 13 residues. The CDR3: CASSLAGGPPQYF. In nucleotides, the CDR3 is TGTGCCAGCAGCTTAGCGGGAGGGCCTCCGCAGTATTTT.

The J gene is TRBJ2-3, the V gene TRBV6-6; D is uncertain. The ends were cut back, 7 bases at V and 2 bases at J, with 10 bases in the middle. The CDR3 has 13 residues. Per the germline V gene, CDR1 is MNHNY and CDR2 is SVGAGI (reference sequence). As DNA, the CDR3 is TGTGCCAGCAAAGGCGCGGCCACAGATACGCAGTATTTT. It specifies CASKGAATDTQYF.

The V gene is TRBV14, the J gene TRBJ2-1, with D unresolved. Germline V gene sequence: CDR1 SGHDN, CDR2 FVKESK. V dropped 3 bases and J dropped 6 bases, with 12 bases sitting between them. This CDR3 has 14 residues. The CDR3 nucleotides are TGTGCCAGCAGCCACAACGGGTTACCCAATGAGCAGTTCTTC. Translating it yields CASSHNGLPNEQFF.

This rearrangement joins TRBV6-5 to TRBJ1-1; D may be TRBD1 (5 bases). This CDR3 is 14 amino acids long. Germline loops: CDR1 MNHEY, CDR2 SVGAGI. Between the trimmed V and J ends, which lost 2 bases and 1 base, there was a span of 8 bases. CDR3: CASSYRGWNTEAFF. The CDR3 DNA sequence: TGTGCCAGCAGTTACAGGGGCTGGAACACTGAAGCTTTCTTT.

V is TRBV6-1 and J is TRBJ1-4; D is possibly TRBD1 (5 bases). The germline CDR1 and CDR2 sequences are MNHNS and SASEGT. The CDR3 is 13 residues long. V lost 8 bases to trimming and J lost 7 bases, with 14 bases between them. The CDR3 is CASLREVGEKLFF. The CDR3 region has the DNA TGTGCCAGCCTCAGGGAGGTTGGTGAAAAACTGTTTTTT.